The 2 T cell receptor beta chains listed next were all sequenced from one sample in a study of cytomegalovirus exposure and HLA in healthy donors (dated by TCRdb to 2015 to 2018). The method was the immunoSEQ multiplex PCR assay. The multiplex PCR relied on a mix of 60 forward primers for TCR Vbeta segments and 13 reverse primers for TCR Jbeta segments. TCRdb's version of the immuneACCESS table is confined to in-frame rearrangements and falls short of the full clone set. An unresolved V gene accounts for under half of the shortfall where checked; the remainder is of unknown origin. This sample comprises about 170,000 clones, 73% of them detected only once. Together, the top ten hold 4.5% to 5.5% of the sample. Sequencing was done on a sample of PBMCs. The receptors derive from a woman between 18 and 30 years old in good health and CMV-seropositive.

The sample holds one count of this clone. V usage is TRBV2 and J usage is TRBJ2-2; 9 nucleotides agree with TRBD1. This CDR3 has 15 residues. CDR1 and CDR2 (germline): SNHLY, FYNNEI. V trimming: 6 bases; J trimming: 3 bases; junction bases outside the gene matches: 5. CDR3 region: CASSPGTGYTGELFF. Here the CDR3 DNA reads TGTGCCAGCAGCCCCGGGACAGGGTACACCGGGGAGCTGTTTTTT.

V usage is TRBV6-6 and J usage is TRBJ1-2; 7 nucleotides agree with TRBD1. This CDR3 region has 16 residues. Germline CDR1 MNHNY, CDR2 SVGAGI (reference sequence). Trimming at V came to 0 bases and at J to 4 bases, leaving 8 bases not matched to a gene. The CDR3 region is CASSYSRPGQFYGYTF. Here the CDR3 DNA reads TGTGCCAGCAGTTACTCGAGGCCGGGACAGTTCTATGGCTACACCTTC.